In this sample, the clone carrying this T cell receptor (beta chain) turned up a few times. Its target is not known. The CDR3 sequence is 16 residues long. Trimming cost V 4 bases and J 5 bases, with 20 bases left between them. Germline V gives CDR1 SEHNR, CDR2 FQNEAQ (reference sequence). The PCR made use of 60 Vbeta and 13 Jbeta primers. Method: immunoSEQ multiplex PCR; TCRdb's copy keeps in-frame clones and lacks some. The sample has about 220,000 clones; roughly 80% are singletons. The data derive from a study of cytomegalovirus exposure and HLA in healthy donors. The study's findings and limits: Confirmation was obtained in vitro that a few CMV-associated chains are specific for CMV antigens.

The chain is built from TRBV7-9 and TRBJ2-5, with D possibly being TRBD2 (5 bases). Sequenced sample: PBMCs. The TCR originated in a man aged 35 to 55 in good health and CMV-seropositive. In nucleotides, the CDR3 is TGTGCCAGCAGCTCCCGGGTTTCCGGGGTCGGGGAGACCCAGTACTTC. Its translation: CASSSRVSGVGETQYF.